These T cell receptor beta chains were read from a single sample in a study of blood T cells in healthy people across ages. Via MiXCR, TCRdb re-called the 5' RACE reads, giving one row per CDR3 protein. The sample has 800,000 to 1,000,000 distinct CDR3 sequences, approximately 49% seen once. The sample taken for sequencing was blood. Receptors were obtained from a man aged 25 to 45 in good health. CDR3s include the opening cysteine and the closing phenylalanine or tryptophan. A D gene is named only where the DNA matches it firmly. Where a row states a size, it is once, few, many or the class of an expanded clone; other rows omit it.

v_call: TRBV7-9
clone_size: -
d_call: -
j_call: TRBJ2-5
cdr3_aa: CASSLVGVGETQYF
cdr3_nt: TGTGCCAGCAGCTTAGTCGGGGTGGGAGAGACCCAGTACTTC

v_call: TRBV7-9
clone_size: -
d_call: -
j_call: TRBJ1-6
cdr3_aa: CASSASYTDSPLHF
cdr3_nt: TGTGCCAGCAGCGCTTCCTATACGGATTCACCCCTCCACTTT

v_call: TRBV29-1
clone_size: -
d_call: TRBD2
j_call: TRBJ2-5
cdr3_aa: CSVRPAGGQETQYF
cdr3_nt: TGCAGCGTTCGACCAGCGGGGGGCCAAGAGACCCAGTACTTC

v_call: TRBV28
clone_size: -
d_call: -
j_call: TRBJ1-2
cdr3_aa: CASSARSGRLNYGYTF
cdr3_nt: TGTGCCAGCAGCGCCCGAAGTGGACGGCTAAACTATGGCTACACCTTC

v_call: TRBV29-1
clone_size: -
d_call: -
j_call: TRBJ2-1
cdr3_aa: CSVGNGGNEQFF
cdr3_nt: TGCAGCGTTGGCAACGGGGGTAATGAGCAGTTCTTC

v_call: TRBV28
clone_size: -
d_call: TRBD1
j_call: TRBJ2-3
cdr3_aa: CASSLWGTGYTDTQYF
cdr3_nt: TGTGCCAGCAGTTTATGGGGGACAGGGTACACAGATACGCAGTATTTT

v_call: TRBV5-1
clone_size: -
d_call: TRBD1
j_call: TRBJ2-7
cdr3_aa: CASSPDIGQGPYNEQYF
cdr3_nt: TGCGCCAGCAGCCCGGATATTGGACAGGGGCCGTACAATGAGCAGTACTTC

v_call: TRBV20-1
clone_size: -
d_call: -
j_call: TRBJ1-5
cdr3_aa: CSAGTDRNQPQHF
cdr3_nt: TGCAGTGCTGGGACCGACCGCAATCAGCCCCAGCATTTT

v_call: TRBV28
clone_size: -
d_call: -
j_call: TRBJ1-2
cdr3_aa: CASSHITQGSYGYTF
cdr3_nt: TGTGCCAGCAGTCACATCACTCAGGGATCCTATGGCTACACCTTC

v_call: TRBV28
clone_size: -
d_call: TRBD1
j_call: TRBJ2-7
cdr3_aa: CASSFRDRGAYEQYF
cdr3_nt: TGTGCCAGCAGTTTCCGGGACAGGGGGGCCTACGAGCAGTACTTC

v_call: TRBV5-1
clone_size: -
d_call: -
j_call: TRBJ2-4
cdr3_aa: CASSLDVGPNIQYF
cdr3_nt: TGCGCCAGCAGCTTGGATGTGGGCCCAAACATTCAGTACTTC

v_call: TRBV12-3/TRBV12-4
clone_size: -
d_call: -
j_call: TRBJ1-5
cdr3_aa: CASSFRDQPQHF
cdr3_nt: TGTGCCAGCAGTTTTAGGGATCAGCCCCAGCATTTT

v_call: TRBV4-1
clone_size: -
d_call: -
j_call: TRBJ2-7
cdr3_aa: CASSQEEGLFYEQYF
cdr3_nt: TGCGCCAGCAGCCAAGAAGAGGGACTTTTTTACGAGCAGTACTTC

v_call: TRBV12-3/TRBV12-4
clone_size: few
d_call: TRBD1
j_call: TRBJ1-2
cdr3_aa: CASGLSQGGDRGYGYTF
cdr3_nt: TGTGCCAGCGGGTTAAGCCAAGGAGGTGACAGGGGCTATGGCTACACCTTC

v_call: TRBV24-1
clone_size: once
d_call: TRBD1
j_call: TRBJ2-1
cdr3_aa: CATSGGQGFHNEQFF
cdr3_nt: TGTGCCACCTCGGGAGGACAGGGGTTCCACAATGAGCAGTTCTTC

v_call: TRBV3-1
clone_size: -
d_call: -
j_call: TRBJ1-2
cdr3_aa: CASSQVVAGTYGYTF
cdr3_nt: TGTGCCAGCAGCCAAGTTGTGGCAGGAACCTATGGCTACACCTTC

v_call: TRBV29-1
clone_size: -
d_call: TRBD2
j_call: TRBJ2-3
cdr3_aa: CSVWGGLDTQYF
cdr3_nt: TGCAGCGTTTGGGGGGGGTTGGATACGCAGTATTTT

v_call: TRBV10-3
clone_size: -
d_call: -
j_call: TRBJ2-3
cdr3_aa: CAISKSIARGTDTQYF
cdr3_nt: TGTGCCATCAGTAAGTCGATAGCGCGAGGCACAGATACGCAGTATTTT

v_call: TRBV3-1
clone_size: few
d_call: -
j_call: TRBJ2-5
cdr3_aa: CASSFRTNQETQYF
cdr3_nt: TGTGCCAGCAGCTTCAGGACCAACCAAGAGACCCAGTACTTC

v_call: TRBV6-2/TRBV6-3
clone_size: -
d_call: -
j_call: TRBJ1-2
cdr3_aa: CASRGQQTSNYGYTF
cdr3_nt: TGTGCCAGCAGAGGACAGCAAACCTCTAACTATGGCTACACCTTC

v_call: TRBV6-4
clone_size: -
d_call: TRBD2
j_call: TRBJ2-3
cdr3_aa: CASSDGLGADTQYF
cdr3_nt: TGTGCCAGCAGTGACGGACTAGGAGCCGATACGCAGTATTTT

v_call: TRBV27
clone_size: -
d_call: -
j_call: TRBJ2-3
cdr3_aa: CASSLAVRKLAHTDTQYF
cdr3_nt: TGTGCCAGCAGTTTGGCGGTGCGGAAATTGGCGCACACAGATACGCAGTATTTT

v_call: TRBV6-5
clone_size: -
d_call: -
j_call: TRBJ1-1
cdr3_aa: CASSSPGRETEAFF
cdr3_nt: TGTGCCAGCAGTTCCCCAGGACGGGAAACTGAAGCTTTCTTT

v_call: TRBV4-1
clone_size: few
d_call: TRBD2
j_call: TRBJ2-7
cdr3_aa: CASSQDSSGTSYEQYF
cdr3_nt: TGCGCCAGCAGCCAAGATTCTAGCGGGACATCCTACGAGCAGTACTTC

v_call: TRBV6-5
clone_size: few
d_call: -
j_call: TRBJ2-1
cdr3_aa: CASSYGVTGEQFF
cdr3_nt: TGTGCCAGCAGTTACGGAGTTACCGGTGAGCAGTTCTTC

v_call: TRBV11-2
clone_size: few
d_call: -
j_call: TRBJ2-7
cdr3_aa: CASSLEGGRSEQYF
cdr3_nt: TGTGCCAGCAGCTTAGAAGGGGGGAGATCCGAGCAGTACTTC

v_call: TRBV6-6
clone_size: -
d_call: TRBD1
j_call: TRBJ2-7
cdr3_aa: CVSSLRQGDYEQYF
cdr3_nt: TGTGTCAGCAGTCTTCGACAGGGGGACTACGAGCAGTACTTC

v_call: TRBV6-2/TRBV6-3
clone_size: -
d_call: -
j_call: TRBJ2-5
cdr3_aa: CASTPDNQETQYF
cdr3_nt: TGTGCCAGCACTCCGGACAACCAAGAGACCCAGTACTTC

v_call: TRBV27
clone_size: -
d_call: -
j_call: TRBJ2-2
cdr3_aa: CASSPGHGNTGELFF
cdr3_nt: TGTGCCAGCAGTCCGGGACATGGGAACACCGGGGAGCTGTTTTTT

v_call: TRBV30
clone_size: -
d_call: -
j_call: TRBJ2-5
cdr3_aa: CAWSRGHQETQYF
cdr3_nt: TGTGCCTGGAGTCGTGGACACCAAGAGACCCAGTACTTC

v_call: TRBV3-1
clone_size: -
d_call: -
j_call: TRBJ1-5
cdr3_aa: CASSRQGENQPQHF
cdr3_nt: TGTGCCAGCAGCCGCCAGGGCGAGAATCAGCCCCAGCATTTT

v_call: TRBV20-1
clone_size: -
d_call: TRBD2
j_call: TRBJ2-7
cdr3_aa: CSARGSGGDNEQYF
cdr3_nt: TGCAGTGCTAGGGGTAGCGGGGGGGACAATGAGCAGTACTTC

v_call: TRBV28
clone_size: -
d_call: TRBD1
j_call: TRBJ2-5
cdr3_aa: CASSSRQGFQETQYF
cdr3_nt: TGTGCCAGCAGTTCCCGACAGGGATTTCAAGAGACCCAGTACTTC

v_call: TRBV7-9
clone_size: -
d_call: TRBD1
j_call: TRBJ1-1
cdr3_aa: CAGSRFPGQDGAFF
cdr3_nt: TGTGCCGGCAGCCGATTCCCCGGACAGGATGGGGCTTTCTTT

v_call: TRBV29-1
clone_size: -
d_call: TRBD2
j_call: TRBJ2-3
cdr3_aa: CSGGTSGDTSTDTQYF
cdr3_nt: TGCAGCGGAGGGACTAGCGGGGACACTAGCACAGATACGCAGTATTTT

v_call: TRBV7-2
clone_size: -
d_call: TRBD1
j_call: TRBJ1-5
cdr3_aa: CASSPRQGSNQPQHF
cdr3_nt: TGTGCCAGCAGCCCCCGACAGGGGAGCAATCAGCCCCAGCATTTT

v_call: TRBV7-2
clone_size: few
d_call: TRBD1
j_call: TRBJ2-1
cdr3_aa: CASSWAGTGPLNEQFF
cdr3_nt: TGTGCCAGCAGTTGGGCTGGGACAGGGCCCCTCAATGAGCAGTTCTTC

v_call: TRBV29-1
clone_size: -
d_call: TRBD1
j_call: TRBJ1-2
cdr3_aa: CSVEGSGTGVYGHTF
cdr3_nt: TGCAGCGTTGAAGGCTCCGGGACAGGGGTTTATGGCCACACCTTC

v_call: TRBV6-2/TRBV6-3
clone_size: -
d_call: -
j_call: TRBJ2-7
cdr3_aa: CASSYDGPSYEQYF
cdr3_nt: TGTGCCAGCAGTTACGACGGACCCTCCTACGAGCAGTACTTC

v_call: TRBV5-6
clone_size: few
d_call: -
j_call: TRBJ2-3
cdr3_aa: CASSLVDPGDTQYF
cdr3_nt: TGTGCCAGCAGCTTGGTGGACCCAGGAGATACGCAGTATTTT

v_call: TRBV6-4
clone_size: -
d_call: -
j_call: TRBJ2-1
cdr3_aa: CASSVRGEGEQFF
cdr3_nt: TGTGCCAGCAGTGTCAGGGGAGAGGGTGAGCAGTTCTTC

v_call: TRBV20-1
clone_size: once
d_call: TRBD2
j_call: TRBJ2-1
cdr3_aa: CSATLAASYNEQFF
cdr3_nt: TGCAGTGCAACCCTAGCGGCGAGTTACAATGAGCAGTTCTTC

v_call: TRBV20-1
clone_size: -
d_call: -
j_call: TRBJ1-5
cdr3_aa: CSARVPWTDGSQPQHF
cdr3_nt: TGCAGTGCTAGAGTCCCTTGGACAGATGGGTCACAGCCCCAGCATTTT

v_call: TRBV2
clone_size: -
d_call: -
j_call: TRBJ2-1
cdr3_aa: CPSSEQGPQYNEQFF
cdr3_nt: TGTCCCAGCAGTGAACAAGGCCCGCAATACAATGAGCAGTTCTTC

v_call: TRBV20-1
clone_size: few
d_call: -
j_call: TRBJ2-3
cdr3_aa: CSARGTGLLASTDTQYF
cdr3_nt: TGCAGTGCTAGGGGTACTGGACTTTTAGCTAGCACAGATACGCAGTATTTT

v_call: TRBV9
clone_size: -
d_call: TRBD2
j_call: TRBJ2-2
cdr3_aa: CASSVVGGVANTGELFF
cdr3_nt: TGTGCCAGCAGCGTAGTGGGGGGGGTAGCGAACACCGGGGAGCTGTTTTTT

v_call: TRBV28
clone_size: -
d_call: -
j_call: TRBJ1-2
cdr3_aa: CASTIGGDRGYGHTF
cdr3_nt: TGTGCCAGCACCATCGGCGGAGATAGGGGCTATGGCCACACCTTC

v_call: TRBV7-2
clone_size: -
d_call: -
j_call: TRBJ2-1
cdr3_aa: CASSLEISDYNEQFF
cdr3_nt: TGTGCCAGCAGCTTAGAGATTAGCGACTACAATGAGCAGTTCTTC

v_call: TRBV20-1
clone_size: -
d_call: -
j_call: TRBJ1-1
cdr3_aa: CSTRTGTVNTEAFF
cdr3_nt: TGCAGTACTAGAACCGGGACGGTGAACACTGAAGCTTTCTTT

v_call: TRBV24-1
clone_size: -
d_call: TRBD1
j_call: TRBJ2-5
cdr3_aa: CATRGTGQPQETQYF
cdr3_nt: TGTGCCACCAGGGGAACGGGACAGCCGCAAGAGACCCAGTACTTC

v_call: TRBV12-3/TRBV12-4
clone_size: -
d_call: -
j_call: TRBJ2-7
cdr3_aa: CASSFIGGAYEQYF
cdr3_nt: TGTGCCAGCAGTTTCATAGGGGGGGCCTACGAGCAGTACTTC

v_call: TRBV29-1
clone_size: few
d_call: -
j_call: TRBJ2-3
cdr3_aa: CSVRMGESTQYF
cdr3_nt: TGCAGCGTCCGAATGGGGGAGTCTACGCAGTATTTT

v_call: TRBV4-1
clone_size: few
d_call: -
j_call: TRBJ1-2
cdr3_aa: CASSQDLGEYYGYTF
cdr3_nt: TGCGCCAGCAGCCAAGATTTAGGTGAATACTATGGCTACACCTTC